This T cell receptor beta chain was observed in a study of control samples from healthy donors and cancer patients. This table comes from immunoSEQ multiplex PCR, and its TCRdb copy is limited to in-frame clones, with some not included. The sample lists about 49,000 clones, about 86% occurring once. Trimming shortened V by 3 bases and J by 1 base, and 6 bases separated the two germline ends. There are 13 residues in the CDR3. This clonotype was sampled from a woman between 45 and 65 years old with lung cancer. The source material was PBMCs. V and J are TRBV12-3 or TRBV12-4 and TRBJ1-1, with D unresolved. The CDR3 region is CASSFTPNTEAFF. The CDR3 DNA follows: TGTGCCAGCAGTTTTACACCGAACACTGAAGCTTTCTTT.